This is a list of T cell receptor beta chains from one sample in a study of T cell responses to AZD1222 COVID-19 vaccine. TCRdb's table, derived via immunoSEQ multiplex PCR, lists solely in-frame clones and lacks some. This table has around 160,000 clones, around 88% appearing once. Sequenced here: peripheral blood, sampled on day 0 of AZD1222 vaccination. All receptors come from an adult in good health. Both conserved end residues are part of each CDR3. Each record gives: V gene, J gene, clone size, D gene, CDR3 DNA, CDR3 protein. A D gene is named only where the DNA matches it firmly. The listing skips clone size in some rows; elsewhere it reads once, few, many or a size class.

v_gene: TRBV18
j_gene: TRBJ1-1
abundance: once
d_gene: NA
CDR3nt: TGTGCCAGCTCACCACCCGAGAGCGGGGGGCCCAAAGCTTTCTTT
CDR3aa: CASSPPESGGPKAFF

v_gene: TRBV5-4
j_gene: TRBJ2-1
abundance: NA
d_gene: TRBD2
CDR3nt: TGTGCCAGCAGCCCGGGACTAGCTAACAATGAGCAGTTCTTC
CDR3aa: CASSPGLANNEQFF

v_gene: TRBV24-1
j_gene: TRBJ2-3
abundance: NA
d_gene: TRBD1
CDR3nt: TGTGCCACCAGTGGCCCCGACAGGGGAACAGATACGCAGTATTTT
CDR3aa: CATSGPDRGTDTQYF

v_gene: TRBV7-9
j_gene: TRBJ1-6
abundance: NA
d_gene: NA
CDR3nt: TGTGCCAGCAGCTCAGGGGTAGGGTTGGGGCATTCACCCCTCCACTTT
CDR3aa: CASSSGVGLGHSPLHF

v_gene: TRBV10-3
j_gene: TRBJ2-7
abundance: NA
d_gene: TRBD2
CDR3nt: TGTGCCATCACCCCGGCGGTAGCGGGGAGGTACGAGCAGTACTTC
CDR3aa: CAITPAVAGRYEQYF

v_gene: TRBV7-9
j_gene: TRBJ2-2
abundance: few
d_gene: NA
CDR3nt: TGTGCCAGCAGCTTGGGTCAGGCGAACACCGGGGAGCTGTTTTTT
CDR3aa: CASSLGQANTGELFF

v_gene: TRBV5-1
j_gene: TRBJ2-6
abundance: NA
d_gene: TRBD1
CDR3nt: TGCGCCAGCAGCTTCGGTGGATGGGGGACAGGGGGCTCTGGGGCCAACGTCCTGACTTTC
CDR3aa: CASSFGGWGTGGSGANVLTF

v_gene: TRBV18
j_gene: TRBJ1-1
abundance: NA
d_gene: NA
CDR3nt: TGTGCCAGCTCACTGGGACCGGCGAGGGAAGCTTTCTTT
CDR3aa: CASSLGPAREAFF

v_gene: TRBV27
j_gene: TRBJ1-2
abundance: NA
d_gene: TRBD1
CDR3nt: TGTGCCAGCAAAGAGGACAGGAATATTGGCTACACCTTC
CDR3aa: CASKEDRNIGYTF

v_gene: TRBV12-3/TRBV12-4
j_gene: TRBJ2-5
abundance: NA
d_gene: NA
CDR3nt: TGTGCCAGCAGTGCCACCGGGGGGACCCAGTACTTC
CDR3aa: CASSATGGTQYF

v_gene: TRBV5-1
j_gene: TRBJ2-7
abundance: NA
d_gene: TRBD2
CDR3nt: TGCGCCAGCAGCTTGGTTGCGGGGGGTGCCTACGAGCAGTACTTC
CDR3aa: CASSLVAGGAYEQYF

v_gene: TRBV3-1/TRBV3-2
j_gene: TRBJ2-1
abundance: NA
d_gene: NA
CDR3nt: TGTGCCAGCAGCCAAGAGGCGGCGAGCTCCTACAATGAGCAGTTCTTC
CDR3aa: CASSQEAASSYNEQFF

v_gene: TRBV28
j_gene: TRBJ1-2
abundance: NA
d_gene: TRBD1
CDR3nt: TGTGCCAGCAGTTTGCAGGGGGCGCGAGGCTACACCTTC
CDR3aa: CASSLQGARGYTF

v_gene: TRBV19
j_gene: TRBJ2-2
abundance: NA
d_gene: TRBD1
CDR3nt: TGTGCCAGCCTCCCTCTACAGGGGGGTGGGGAGCTGTTTTTT
CDR3aa: CASLPLQGGGELFF

v_gene: TRBV5-4
j_gene: TRBJ1-6
abundance: few
d_gene: TRBD1
CDR3nt: TGTGCCAGCAGTTTGGGACAGGGGGCGTTTAATTCACCCCTCCACTTT
CDR3aa: CASSLGQGAFNSPLHF

v_gene: TRBV21-1
j_gene: TRBJ2-5
abundance: NA
d_gene: NA
CDR3nt: TGTGCCAGCAGCAAAGCCCGAGGGGAGACCCAGTACTTC
CDR3aa: CASSKARGETQYF

v_gene: TRBV4-3
j_gene: TRBJ1-2
abundance: NA
d_gene: NA
CDR3nt: TGCGCCAGCAGCCACGCGACTAACTATGGCTACACCTTC
CDR3aa: CASSHATNYGYTF

v_gene: TRBV4-1
j_gene: TRBJ1-2
abundance: NA
d_gene: NA
CDR3nt: TGCGCCAGCAGCCTGAGGAGCTCCAGGGGTTCTAACTATGGCTACACCTTC
CDR3aa: CASSLRSSRGSNYGYTF

v_gene: TRBV29-1
j_gene: TRBJ2-7
abundance: NA
d_gene: NA
CDR3nt: TGCAGCGTTGGTGGGGGGGGCCCCTACGAGCAGTACTTC
CDR3aa: CSVGGGGPYEQYF

v_gene: TRBV29-1
j_gene: TRBJ1-5
abundance: NA
d_gene: NA
CDR3nt: TGCAGCGTTGGAGGTCAGAACAATCAGCCCCAGCATTTT
CDR3aa: CSVGGQNNQPQHF

v_gene: TRBV28
j_gene: TRBJ2-3
abundance: NA
d_gene: TRBD2
CDR3nt: TGTGCCACCTGGGGACGCGCGGGGGGCACAGATACGCAGTATTTT
CDR3aa: CATWGRAGGTDTQYF

v_gene: TRBV2
j_gene: TRBJ1-6
abundance: NA
d_gene: TRBD1
CDR3nt: TGTGCCAGCAGTGAACCCGACAGGGGAAGGAATTCACCCCTCCACTTT
CDR3aa: CASSEPDRGRNSPLHF

v_gene: TRBV9
j_gene: TRBJ2-3
abundance: NA
d_gene: TRBD2
CDR3nt: TGTGCCAGCAGCCCGAGGGGGGGTAGCGGGAGGACAGATACGCAGTATTTT
CDR3aa: CASSPRGGSGRTDTQYF

v_gene: TRBV7-9
j_gene: TRBJ2-5
abundance: NA
d_gene: TRBD2
CDR3nt: TGTGCCAGCAGCCAGGGGTCCCTAGCGGGGCGGGAGACCCAGTACTTC
CDR3aa: CASSQGSLAGRETQYF

v_gene: TRBV6-5
j_gene: TRBJ1-2
abundance: NA
d_gene: NA
CDR3nt: TGTGCCAGCAGTTACTCTGGACAGACGGGAGGCTACACCTTC
CDR3aa: CASSYSGQTGGYTF

v_gene: TRBV27
j_gene: TRBJ1-2
abundance: once
d_gene: TRBD1
CDR3nt: TGTGCCAGCAAGACGACAGGGGACTCTTACTATGGCTACACCTTC
CDR3aa: CASKTTGDSYYGYTF

v_gene: TRBV6-6
j_gene: TRBJ1-1
abundance: NA
d_gene: NA
CDR3nt: TGTGCCAGCAGTTACTCTCAGGGCTCTGAAGCTTTCTTT
CDR3aa: CASSYSQGSEAFF

v_gene: TRBV7-3
j_gene: TRBJ2-5
abundance: once
d_gene: NA
CDR3nt: TGTGCCAGCAGCTTAACAAGGGGCGAGACCCAGTACTTC
CDR3aa: CASSLTRGETQYF

v_gene: TRBV7-2
j_gene: TRBJ1-5
abundance: many
d_gene: NA
CDR3nt: TGTGCCAGCAGTCTAGAGGGGGGTGGCAATCAGCCCCAGCATTTT
CDR3aa: CASSLEGGGNQPQHF

v_gene: TRBV28
j_gene: TRBJ1-4
abundance: NA
d_gene: TRBD1
CDR3nt: TGTGCCAGCCTCCCCGGGTGGGGACAGGGGGGGACTAATGAAAAACTGTTTTTT
CDR3aa: CASLPGWGQGGTNEKLFF

v_gene: TRBV2
j_gene: TRBJ1-5
abundance: NA
d_gene: TRBD1
CDR3nt: TGTGCCAGCAGGGACAGGGGGAACAATCAGCCCCAGCATTTT
CDR3aa: CASRDRGNNQPQHF

v_gene: TRBV12-3/TRBV12-4
j_gene: TRBJ2-1
abundance: NA
d_gene: NA
CDR3nt: TGTGCCAGCAGTTTCGGAGCTTACAATGAGCAGTTCTTC
CDR3aa: CASSFGAYNEQFF

v_gene: TRBV12-3/TRBV12-4
j_gene: TRBJ2-3
abundance: many
d_gene: NA
CDR3nt: TGTGCCAGCAGGGGGTACTATACGCAGTATTTT
CDR3aa: CASRGYYTQYF

v_gene: TRBV7-8
j_gene: TRBJ1-2
abundance: NA
d_gene: NA
CDR3nt: TGTGCCAGCAGCTTAGACAGGTTTAACTATGGCTACACCTTC
CDR3aa: CASSLDRFNYGYTF

v_gene: TRBV28
j_gene: TRBJ1-2
abundance: NA
d_gene: NA
CDR3nt: TGTGCCAGCAGGCCTCCGGGGAGGGGCCTCTATGGCTACACCTTC
CDR3aa: CASRPPGRGLYGYTF

v_gene: TRBV28
j_gene: TRBJ1-1
abundance: NA
d_gene: NA
CDR3nt: TGTGCCAGCAGAGCCCCAGGAGAAGCTTTCTTT
CDR3aa: CASRAPGEAFF

v_gene: TRBV30
j_gene: TRBJ1-5
abundance: NA
d_gene: NA
CDR3nt: TGTGCCTGGAGTGTGGACAATAATCAGCCCCAGCATTTT
CDR3aa: CAWSVDNNQPQHF

v_gene: TRBV11-1
j_gene: TRBJ2-3
abundance: NA
d_gene: NA
CDR3nt: TGTGCCAGCAGCTTGGGACTTACAGATACGCAGTATTTT
CDR3aa: CASSLGLTDTQYF

v_gene: TRBV7-6
j_gene: TRBJ1-2
abundance: NA
d_gene: NA
CDR3nt: TGTGCCAGCAGGGACGGTTATGGCTACACCTTC
CDR3aa: CASRDGYGYTF

v_gene: TRBV19
j_gene: TRBJ1-6
abundance: NA
d_gene: NA
CDR3nt: TGTGCCAGCGGAAGGGAATATAATTCACCCCTCCACTTT
CDR3aa: CASGREYNSPLHF

v_gene: TRBV11-1
j_gene: TRBJ1-2
abundance: NA
d_gene: TRBD1
CDR3nt: TGTGCCAGCAGCTTGGGACAGGGGGCTGGCTACACCTTC
CDR3aa: CASSLGQGAGYTF

v_gene: TRBV6-1
j_gene: TRBJ2-7
abundance: NA
d_gene: NA
CDR3nt: TGTGCCAGCAGTGAATTGGGACTGACTTACGAGCAGTACTTC
CDR3aa: CASSELGLTYEQYF

v_gene: TRBV30
j_gene: TRBJ1-2
abundance: NA
d_gene: TRBD1
CDR3nt: TGTGCCTGGAGTCTTACAGGGGGCGGCTATGGCTACACCTTC
CDR3aa: CAWSLTGGGYGYTF

v_gene: TRBV6-5
j_gene: TRBJ2-7
abundance: NA
d_gene: NA
CDR3nt: TGTGCCAGCAGTCCTATGACGGGGACCTACGAGCAGTACTTC
CDR3aa: CASSPMTGTYEQYF

v_gene: TRBV6-5
j_gene: TRBJ2-3
abundance: NA
d_gene: NA
CDR3nt: TGTGCCAGCAGACGTACCCTTAGCGAGGCAGATACGCAGTATTTT
CDR3aa: CASRRTLSEADTQYF

v_gene: TRBV2
j_gene: TRBJ1-4
abundance: NA
d_gene: NA
CDR3nt: TGTGCCAGCAGTGCCAGGGAGACAACTAATGAAAAACTGTTTTTT
CDR3aa: CASSARETTNEKLFF

v_gene: TRBV7-9
j_gene: TRBJ2-7
abundance: NA
d_gene: NA
CDR3nt: TGTGCCAGCAGGTTCGGGACATCCTACGAGCAGTACTTC
CDR3aa: CASRFGTSYEQYF

v_gene: TRBV11-3
j_gene: TRBJ1-4
abundance: many
d_gene: TRBD1
CDR3nt: TGTGCCAGCAGCTGGGACAGGGGGTCTCCTAATGAAAAACTGTTTTTT
CDR3aa: CASSWDRGSPNEKLFF

v_gene: TRBV12-3/TRBV12-4
j_gene: TRBJ1-2
abundance: NA
d_gene: NA
CDR3nt: TGTGCCAGCAGTTTAATGGGGGAAGGCTACACCTTC
CDR3aa: CASSLMGEGYTF

v_gene: TRBV2
j_gene: TRBJ2-3
abundance: NA
d_gene: TRBD2
CDR3nt: TGTGCCAGCAGTACCTCCGGGGGGGCGAAGGCCTTCTATTTT
CDR3aa: CASSTSGGAKAFYF

v_gene: TRBV6-2/TRBV6-3
j_gene: TRBJ1-2
abundance: NA
d_gene: NA
CDR3nt: TGTGCCAGCAGCGACGCAGCCCAATACCGGGCCATCTATGGCTACACCTTC
CDR3aa: CASSDAAQYRAIYGYTF

v_gene: TRBV7-3
j_gene: TRBJ1-2
abundance: NA
d_gene: NA
CDR3nt: TGTGCCAGCAGCTCCCGAGGGCGGTATGGCTACACCTTC
CDR3aa: CASSSRGRYGYTF

v_gene: TRBV12-3/TRBV12-4
j_gene: TRBJ2-1
abundance: NA
d_gene: NA
CDR3nt: TGTGCCAGCACCACTCCCGGGTACAATGAGCAGTTCTTC
CDR3aa: CASTTPGYNEQFF

v_gene: TRBV5-1
j_gene: TRBJ2-4
abundance: NA
d_gene: NA
CDR3nt: TGCGCCAGCAGCTCGCCCCCTGGTAGGATTCAGTACTTC
CDR3aa: CASSSPPGRIQYF

v_gene: TRBV3-1/TRBV3-2
j_gene: TRBJ2-2
abundance: NA
d_gene: NA
CDR3nt: TGTGCCAGCAGCCGCAGGCGACAAGTAAACGGGGAGCTGTTTTTT
CDR3aa: CASSRRRQVNGELFF

v_gene: TRBV2
j_gene: TRBJ1-6
abundance: NA
d_gene: TRBD1
CDR3nt: TGTGCCAGCGGGACAGGCGTTAGAGGGGTTTCTTCACCCCTCCACTTT
CDR3aa: CASGTGVRGVSSPLHF